What follows is one T cell receptor beta chain and its context. Its target is not known. This sample stems from a study of follicular helper T cells after annual influenza vaccination. Study in general: Across the 2013-2014, 2014-2015 and 2015-2016 vaccination seasons, some subjects were resampled. Whole-study findings and limits: Productive TCRB sequences came from only roughly 8.5-23% of cells.

The germline V gene has CDR1 GTSNPN and CDR2 SVGIG (reference sequence). The length of the CDR3 is 12 residues. The V and J ends lost 8 bases and 5 bases, in that order; junction bases with no gene match: 7. Assay used: immunoSEQ multiplex PCR; TCRdb lists only in-frame clones, some missing. The table has about 11,000 clones, 70% to 85% seen once. The sequence came from an adult who received the influenza vaccine. The V gene is TRBV30, the J gene TRBJ2-5; 8 bases match TRBD2. Sequencing used CXCR5- memory CD4+ T cells sorted from blood, obtained 6 weeks after influenza vaccination. DNA for the CDR3: TGTGCCGGAAGACTAGCGTCGGAGACCCAGTACTTC. It specifies CAGRLASETQYF. Complete variable domain (other parts from reference TRBV30 and TRBJ2-5): SQTIHQWPATLVQPVGSPLSLECTVEGTSNPNLYWYRQAAGRGLQLLFYSVGIGQISSEVPQNLSASRPQDRQFILSSKKLLLSDSGFYLCAGRLASETQYFGPGTRLLVL.